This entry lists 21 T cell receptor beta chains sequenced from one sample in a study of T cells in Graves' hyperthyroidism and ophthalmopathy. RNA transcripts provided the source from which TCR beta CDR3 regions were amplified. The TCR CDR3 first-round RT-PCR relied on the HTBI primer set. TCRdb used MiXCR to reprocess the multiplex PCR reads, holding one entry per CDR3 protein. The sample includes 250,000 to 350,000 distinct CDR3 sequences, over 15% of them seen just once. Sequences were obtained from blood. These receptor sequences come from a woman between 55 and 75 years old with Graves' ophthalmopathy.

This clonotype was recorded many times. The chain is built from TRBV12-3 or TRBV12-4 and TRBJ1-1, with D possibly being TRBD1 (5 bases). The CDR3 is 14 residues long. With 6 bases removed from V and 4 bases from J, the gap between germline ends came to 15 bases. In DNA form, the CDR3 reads TGTGCCAGCAGACTATGGGAGGGGCTCACTGAAGCTTTCTTT. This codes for CASRLWEGLTEAFF.

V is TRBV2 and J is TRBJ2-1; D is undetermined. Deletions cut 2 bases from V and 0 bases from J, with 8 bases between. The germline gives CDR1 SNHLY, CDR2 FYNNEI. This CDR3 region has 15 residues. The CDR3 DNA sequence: TGTGCCAGCAGTGAAATCCCGGACTCCTACAATGAGCAGTTCTTC. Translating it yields CASSEIPDSYNEQFF.

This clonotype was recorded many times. CDR3 residues: CASSSKGRDPRGYYNEQFF. The CDR3, as DNA: TGTGCCAGCAGCTCGAAAGGCCGGGACCCAAGGGGGTACTACAATGAGCAGTTCTTC. The chain is built from TRBV7-6 and TRBJ2-1, with a possible D match to TRBD1 (6 bases). V was pared by 4 bases and J by 3 bases, with 25 bases between. In germline, CDR1 is SGHVS, CDR2 FNYEAQ. The CDR3 contains 19 residues.

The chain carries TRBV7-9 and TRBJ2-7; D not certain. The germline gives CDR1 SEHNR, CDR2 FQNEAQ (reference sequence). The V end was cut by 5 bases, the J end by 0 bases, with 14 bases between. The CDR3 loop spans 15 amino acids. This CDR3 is CASSHGWQRSYEQYF. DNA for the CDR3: TGTGCCAGCAGCCACGGGTGGCAACGCTCCTACGAGCAGTACTTC.

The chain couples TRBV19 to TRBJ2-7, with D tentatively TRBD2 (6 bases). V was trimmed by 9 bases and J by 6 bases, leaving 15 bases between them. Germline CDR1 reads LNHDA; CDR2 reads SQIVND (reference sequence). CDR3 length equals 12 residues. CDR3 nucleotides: TGTGCCAGCGACCAGGGAGGAGGCGAGCAGTACTTC. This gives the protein CASDQGGGEQYF.

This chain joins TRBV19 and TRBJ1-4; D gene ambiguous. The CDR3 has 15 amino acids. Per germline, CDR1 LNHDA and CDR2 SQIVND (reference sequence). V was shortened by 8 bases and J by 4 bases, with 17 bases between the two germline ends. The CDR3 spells CASSRRGMLNEKLFF. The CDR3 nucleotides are TGTGCCAGTTCCCGACGAGGCATGCTTAATGAAAAACTGTTTTTT.

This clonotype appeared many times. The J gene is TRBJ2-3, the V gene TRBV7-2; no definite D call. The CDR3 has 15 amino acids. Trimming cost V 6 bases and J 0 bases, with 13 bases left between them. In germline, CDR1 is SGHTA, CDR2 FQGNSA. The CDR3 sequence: CASRRNLISTDTQYF. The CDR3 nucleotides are TGTGCCAGCAGGAGAAACCTTATAAGCACAGATACGCAGTATTTT.

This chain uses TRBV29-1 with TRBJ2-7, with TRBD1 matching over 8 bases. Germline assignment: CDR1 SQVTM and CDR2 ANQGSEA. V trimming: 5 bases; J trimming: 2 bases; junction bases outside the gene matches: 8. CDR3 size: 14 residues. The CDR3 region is CSVTGQGLTYEQYF. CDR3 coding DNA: TGCAGCGTTACCGGACAGGGTCTTACCTACGAGCAGTACTTC.

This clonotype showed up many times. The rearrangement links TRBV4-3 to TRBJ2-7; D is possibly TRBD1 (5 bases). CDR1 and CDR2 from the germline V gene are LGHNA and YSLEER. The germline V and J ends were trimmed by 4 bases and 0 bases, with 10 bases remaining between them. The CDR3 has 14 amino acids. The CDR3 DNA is TGCGCCAGCAGCCGGCAGGGCGGCTCCTACGAGCAGTACTTC. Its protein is CASSRQGGSYEQYF.

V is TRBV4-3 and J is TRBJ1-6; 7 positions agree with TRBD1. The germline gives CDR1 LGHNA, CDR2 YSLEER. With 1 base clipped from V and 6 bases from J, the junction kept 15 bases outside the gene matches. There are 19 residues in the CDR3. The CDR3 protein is CASSQARTGWGPGNSPLHF. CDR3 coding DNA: TGCGCCAGCAGCCAAGCCAGGACAGGATGGGGGCCGGGTAATTCACCCCTCCACTTT.

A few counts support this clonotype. The DNA for the CDR3 is TGTGCCAGCAGCTTTAGAGATCTCTACAATGAGCAGTTCTTC. Translating it yields CASSFRDLYNEQFF. This rearrangement joins TRBV7-9 to TRBJ2-1; D gene uncertain. Germline V gene sequence: CDR1 SEHNR, CDR2 FQNEAQ (reference sequence). Trimming removed 3 bases at V and 3 bases at J, with 9 bases between. This CDR3 comprises 14 residues.

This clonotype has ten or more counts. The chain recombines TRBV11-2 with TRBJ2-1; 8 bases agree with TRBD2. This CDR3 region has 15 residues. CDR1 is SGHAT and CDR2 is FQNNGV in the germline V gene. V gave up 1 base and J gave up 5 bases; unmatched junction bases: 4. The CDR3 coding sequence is TGTGCCAGCAGCTTAGTTAGCGGGGAGAACAATGAGCAGTTCTTC. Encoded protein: CASSLVSGENNEQFF.

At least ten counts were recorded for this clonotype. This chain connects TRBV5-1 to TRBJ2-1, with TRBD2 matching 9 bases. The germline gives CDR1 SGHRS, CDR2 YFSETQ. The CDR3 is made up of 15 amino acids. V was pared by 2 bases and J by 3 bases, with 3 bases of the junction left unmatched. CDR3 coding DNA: TGCGCCAGCAGCTTATCTAGCGGGAACTACAATGAGCAGTTCTTC. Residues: CASSLSSGNYNEQFF.

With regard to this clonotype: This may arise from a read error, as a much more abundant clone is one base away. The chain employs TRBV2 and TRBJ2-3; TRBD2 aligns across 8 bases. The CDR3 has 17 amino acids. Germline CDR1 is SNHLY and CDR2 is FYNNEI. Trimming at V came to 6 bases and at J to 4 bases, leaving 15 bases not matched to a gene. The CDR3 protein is CASSILSAGGGPDTQYF. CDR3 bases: TGTGCCAGCAGCATACTAAGTGCGGGCGGGGGGCCAGATACGCAGTATTTT.

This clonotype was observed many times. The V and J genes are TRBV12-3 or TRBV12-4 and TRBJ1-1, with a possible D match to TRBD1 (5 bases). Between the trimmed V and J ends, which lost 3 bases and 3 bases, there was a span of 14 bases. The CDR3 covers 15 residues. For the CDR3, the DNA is TGTGCCAGCAGTTTGAACGCGGGGCACGACACTGAAGCTTTCTTT. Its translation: CASSLNAGHDTEAFF.

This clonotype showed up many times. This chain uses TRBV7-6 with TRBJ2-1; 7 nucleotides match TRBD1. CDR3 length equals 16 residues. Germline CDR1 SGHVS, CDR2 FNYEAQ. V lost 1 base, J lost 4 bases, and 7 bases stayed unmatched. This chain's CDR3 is CASSLEGASRYNEQFF. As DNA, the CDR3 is TGTGCCAGCAGCTTAGAGGGGGCTTCTAGGTACAATGAGCAGTTCTTC.

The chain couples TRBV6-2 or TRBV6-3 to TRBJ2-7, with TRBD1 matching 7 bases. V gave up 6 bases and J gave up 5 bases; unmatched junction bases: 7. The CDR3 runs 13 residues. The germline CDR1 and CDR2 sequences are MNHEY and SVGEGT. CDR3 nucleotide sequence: TGTGCCAGCAGGGGGACAGCATCCCACGAGCAGTACTTC. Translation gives CASRGTASHEQYF.

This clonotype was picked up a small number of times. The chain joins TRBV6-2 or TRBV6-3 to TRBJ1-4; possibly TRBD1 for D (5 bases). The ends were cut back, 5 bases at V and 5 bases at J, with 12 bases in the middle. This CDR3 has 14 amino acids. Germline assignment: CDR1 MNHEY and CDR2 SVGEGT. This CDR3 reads CASSGGRRNEKLFF. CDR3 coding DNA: TGTGCCAGCAGTGGGGGACGTAGAAATGAAAAACTGTTTTTT.

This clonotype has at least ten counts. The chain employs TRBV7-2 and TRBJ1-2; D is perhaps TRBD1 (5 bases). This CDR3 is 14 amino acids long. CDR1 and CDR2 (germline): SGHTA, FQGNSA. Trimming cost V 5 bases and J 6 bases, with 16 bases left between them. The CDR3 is CASSAHGGANGYTF. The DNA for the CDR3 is TGTGCCAGCAGCGCACATGGAGGGGCTAATGGCTACACCTTC.

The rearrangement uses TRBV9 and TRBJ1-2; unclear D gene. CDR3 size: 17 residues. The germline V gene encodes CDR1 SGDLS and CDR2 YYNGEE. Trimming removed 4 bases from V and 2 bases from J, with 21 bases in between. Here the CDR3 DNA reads TGTGCCAGCAGCTCCACCCCGGTGGCAGGCAGGAACTATGGCTACACCTTC. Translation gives CASSSTPVAGRNYGYTF.

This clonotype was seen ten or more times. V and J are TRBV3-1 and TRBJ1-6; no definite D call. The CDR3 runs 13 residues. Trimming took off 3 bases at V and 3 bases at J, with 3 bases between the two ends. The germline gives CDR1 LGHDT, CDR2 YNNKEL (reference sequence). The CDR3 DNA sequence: TGTGCCAGCAGCCAGGGCTATAATTCACCCCTCCACTTT. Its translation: CASSQGYNSPLHF.